This passage covers 22 T cell receptor beta chains from one sample sequenced in a study of T-cell memory formation after mild COVID-19. TCRdb redid the calling of the 5' RACE reads with MiXCR, one entry per CDR3 protein. The table records nearly 110,000 distinct CDR3 sequences, about 17% of them present only once. The sample comprised PBMCs or a T cell subset sorted from them (not recorded which). Every receptor here comes from an adult woman who had mild COVID-19 (a few samples of this study predate the infection). Cell type and time point are not known.

Worth noting for this clonotype: Without the conserved terminal phenylalanine or tryptophan, this CDR3 likely stems from a read error. The rearrangement links TRBV6-5 to TRBJ2-7, with D uncertain. This CDR3 has 11 residues. Trimming removed 6 bases at V and 2 bases at J, with 5 bases between. CDR1 is MNHEY, CDR2 SVGAGI, per germline. The CDR3 here is CASSPTYEQYI. The CDR3 region has the DNA TGTGCCAGCAGCCCGACCTACGAGCAGTACATC.

The chain has TRBV29-1 and TRBJ2-3; D remains unclear. This CDR3 is built from 10 residues. Germline CDR1 reads SQVTM; CDR2 reads ANQGSEA. V dropped 7 bases and J dropped 2 bases, with 4 bases sitting between them. Here the CDR3 DNA reads TGCAGCGGAAACACAGATACGCAGTATTTT. This codes for CSGNTDTQYF.

In this sample, this clonotype turned up a few times. CDR3 sequence (DNA): TGCGCCAGCAGCCAAGACAGATCGGCTGAAAAACTGTTTTTT. Translation: CASSQDRSAEKLFF. V is TRBV4-3 and J is TRBJ1-4; D not resolved. Germline lookup yields CDR1 LGHNA and CDR2 YSLEER. Trimming pared 0 bases from V and 7 bases from J, leaving 9 bases between. The CDR3 covers 14 residues.

Written as DNA, the CDR3 is TGTGCCAGCAGCCGCGGGACCCATGGGGACAATGAGCAGTTCTTC. It encodes CASSRGTHGDNEQFF. This rearrangement joins TRBV11-2 to TRBJ2-1, with a possible D match to TRBD2 (6 bases). Trimming cost V 5 bases and J 5 bases, with 16 bases left between them. Germline CDR1 is SGHAT and CDR2 is FQNNGV. The CDR3 has 15 amino acids.

V usage is TRBV9 and J usage is TRBJ2-2; D is unclear. Germline CDR1 reads SGDLS; CDR2 reads YYNGEE. The CDR3 extends over 15 amino acids. The V and J ends lost 3 bases and 1 base respectively, with 10 bases between them. This chain's CDR3 is CASSEQIVNTGELFF. The CDR3 coding sequence is TGTGCCAGCAGCGAGCAGATAGTGAACACCGGGGAGCTGTTTTTT. Filled out from reference TRBV9 and TRBJ2-2, the complete variable domain reads DSGVTQTPKHLITATGQRVTLRCSPRSGDLSVYWYQQSLDQGLQFLIQYYNGEERAKGNILERFSAQQFPDLHSELNLSSLELGDSALYFCASSEQIVNTGELFFGEGSRLTVL.

In this sample, this clonotype turned up a few times. The rearrangement links TRBV12-3 or TRBV12-4 to TRBJ2-5, with D perhaps matching TRBD2 (5 bases). The CDR3 spans 14 residues. V lost 1 base, J lost 5 bases, and 11 bases lay in between. The CDR3 sequence: CASSLDEGPETQYF. In DNA, the CDR3 is TGTGCCAGCAGTTTAGACGAGGGTCCGGAGACCCAGTACTTC.

This clonotype has just one count. The chain carries TRBV7-6 and TRBJ2-7; the D is unclear. V gave up 5 bases and J gave up 4 bases, with 21 bases separating them. CDR3 length equals 16 residues. The germline V gene has CDR1 SGHVS and CDR2 FNYEAQ. In nucleotides, the CDR3 is TGTGCCAGCAGCCCTTCCAGCCCGACCCGGTTTTACGAGCAGTACTTC. Translating it yields CASSPSSPTRFYEQYF.

A few counts support this clonotype. The chain has TRBV20-1 and TRBJ2-7; no reliable D call. This CDR3 is 13 amino acids long. V lost 3 bases and J lost 3, with 12 bases in between. Germline V gene sequence: CDR1 DFQATT, CDR2 SNEGSKA (reference sequence). CDR3 coding DNA: TGCAGTGCTAGTGTCGACAACTTCTACGAGCAGTACTTC. As protein: CSASVDNFYEQYF.

This clonotype was counted only a few times. V and J are TRBV9 and TRBJ2-2; D might be TRBD2 (5 bases). V shed 5 bases and J shed 6 bases, with 20 bases lying between them. This CDR3 is built from 16 residues. The V gene's germline CDR1 is SGDLS and CDR2 YYNGEE. The CDR3 is CASSKDPYVGAGELFF. As DNA, the CDR3 is TGTGCCAGCAGTAAAGACCCCTATGTGGGAGCCGGGGAGCTGTTTTTT. The full variable domain, its missing parts supplied by reference TRBV9 and TRBJ2-2, is DSGVTQTPKHLITATGQRVTLRCSPRSGDLSVYWYQQSLDQGLQFLIQYYNGEERAKGNILERFSAQQFPDLHSELNLSSLELGDSALYFCASSKDPYVGAGELFFGEGSRLTVL.

This clonotype was seen a few times. This chain uses TRBV27 with TRBJ2-5; D uncertain. The CDR3 length is 13 residues. V shed 2 bases and J shed 4 bases, with 8 bases lying between them. From germline, CDR1 is MNHEY and CDR2 SMNVEV (reference sequence). CDR3 in amino acids: CASSLAAGETQYF. In DNA form, the CDR3 reads TGTGCCAGCAGTTTAGCGGCCGGAGAGACCCAGTACTTC.

V gene TRBV6-2 or TRBV6-3 combines with J gene TRBJ2-3, with TRBD2 as a possible D gene (6 bases). The CDR3 totals 15 residues. Germline-derived CDR1 and CDR2 are MNHEY and SVGEGT. V lost 5 bases and J lost 0, with 12 bases in between. The CDR3 nucleotides are TGTGCCAGCAGTACCGACGGGACTAGCACAGATACGCAGTATTTT. This translates into CASSTDGTSTDTQYF.

The genes are TRBV13 and TRBJ1-1; the D gene is possibly TRBD1 (5 bases). Germline values: CDR1 PRHDT, CDR2 FYEKMQ (reference sequence). The V end lost 5 bases, the J end lost 0 bases, and 13 bases lay between the germline ends. This CDR3 region has 15 residues. CDR3 region: CASSPGTWMNTEAFF. In DNA form, the CDR3 reads TGTGCCAGCAGCCCCGGGACCTGGATGAACACTGAAGCTTTCTTT.

The gene calls are TRBV4-1 and TRBJ2-7; 13 bases agree with TRBD2. V was clipped by 3 bases and J by 0 bases; unmatched bases: 11. The CDR3 runs 19 residues. The germline V gene has CDR1 MGHRA and CDR2 YSYEKL. The CDR3 spells CASSQLLGLAGPSSYEQYF. The CDR3 nucleotides read TGCGCCAGCAGCCAGCTACTGGGACTAGCGGGACCCAGCTCCTACGAGCAGTACTTC.

This clonotype was seen a handful of times. The J gene is TRBJ2-3, the V gene TRBV4-2, with 14 positions matching TRBD2. Germline CDR1 and CDR2: LGHNA and YNFKEQ. The J segment lost 6 bases and the V segment lost 0 bases, leaving 17 bases of the junction unmatched. The CDR3 consists of 21 residues. This CDR3 reads CASSQELSWRLAGGGSDTQYF. The DNA for the CDR3 is TGTGCCAGCAGCCAAGAACTCTCCTGGCGACTAGCGGGAGGGGGCAGCGATACGCAGTATTTT.

This chain links TRBV4-1 with TRBJ1-1; D not certain. CDR1 and CDR2 from the germline V gene are MGHRA and YSYEKL. The CDR3 is 13 amino acids. The V and J ends lost 0 bases and 4 bases respectively, with 6 bases between them. This CDR3 reads CASSQDRSTEAFF. In DNA form, the CDR3 reads TGCGCCAGCAGCCAAGATCGGAGCACTGAAGCTTTCTTT.

This chain links TRBV9 with TRBJ2-3; no clear D gene. V gave up 0 bases and J gave up 4 bases, with 6 bases separating them. CDR1 is SGDLS, CDR2 YYNGEE, per germline. This CDR3 region has 13 residues. This CDR3 reads CASSVDLADTQYF. CDR3 coding DNA: TGTGCCAGCAGCGTAGATCTAGCAGATACGCAGTATTTT.

This clonotype was seen many times. V is TRBV29-1 and J is TRBJ2-7, with D possibly TRBD1 on 5 matching bases. Trimming took off 6 bases at V and 4 bases at J, with 19 bases between the two ends. The CDR3 consists of 14 residues. Germline-derived CDR1 and CDR2 are SQVTM and ANQGSEA. Here the CDR3 DNA reads TGCAGCGTCCCAGGGCAGGGATCTCTGTACGAGCAGTACTTC. It yields the protein CSVPGQGSLYEQYF.

This chain joins TRBV5-6 and TRBJ2-5; D is ambiguous. V lost 2 bases, J lost 2 bases, and 10 bases lay in between. This CDR3 is 14 amino acids long. The germline V gene encodes CDR1 SGHDT and CDR2 YYEEEE. CDR3 coding DNA: TGTGCCAGCAGCTTAGTAGAGCAGCAAGAGACCCAGTACTTC. Its protein is CASSLVEQQETQYF.

This clonotype was recorded a few times. V usage is TRBV11-1 and J usage is TRBJ2-1; the match to TRBD2 covers 12 bases. The CDR3 loop spans 17 amino acids. V lost 5 bases and J lost 5; bases outside the gene matches: 10. CDR1 is SGHAT and CDR2 is FQDESV in the germline V gene (reference sequence). This CDR3 reads CASSLDNRLAGDNEQFF. In DNA form, the CDR3 reads TGTGCCAGCAGCCTTGACAATCGACTAGCGGGAGACAATGAGCAGTTCTTC.

The chain links TRBV14 to TRBJ2-7; no clear D gene. V lost 0 bases and J lost 2, with 11 bases in between. Germline-derived CDR1 and CDR2 are SGHDN and FVKESK. The length of the CDR3 is 15 residues. CDR3: CASSQDGGPAYEQYF. CDR3 DNA: TGTGCCAGCAGCCAAGACGGCGGACCCGCCTACGAGCAGTACTTC.

This clonotype was recorded many times. V is TRBV4-3 and J is TRBJ2-7; no firm D call. Trimming removed 4 bases from V and 2 bases from J, with 15 bases in between. The CDR3 is made up of 15 amino acids. Per germline, CDR1 LGHNA and CDR2 YSLEER. The CDR3 here is CASSLSKGYTYEQYF. The CDR3 DNA reads TGCGCCAGCAGCCTAAGCAAAGGGTATACCTACGAGCAGTACTTC.

V is TRBV20-1 and J is TRBJ1-5, with D unresolved. Trimming took 3 bases from V and 2 from J, leaving 17 bases between them. This CDR3 spans 16 amino acids. CDR1 is DFQATT, CDR2 SNEGSKA, per germline (reference sequence). CDR3 region: CSASGRLDMGNQPQHF. CDR3 nucleotides: TGCAGTGCTAGCGGCCGACTCGACATGGGCAATCAGCCCCAGCATTTT.